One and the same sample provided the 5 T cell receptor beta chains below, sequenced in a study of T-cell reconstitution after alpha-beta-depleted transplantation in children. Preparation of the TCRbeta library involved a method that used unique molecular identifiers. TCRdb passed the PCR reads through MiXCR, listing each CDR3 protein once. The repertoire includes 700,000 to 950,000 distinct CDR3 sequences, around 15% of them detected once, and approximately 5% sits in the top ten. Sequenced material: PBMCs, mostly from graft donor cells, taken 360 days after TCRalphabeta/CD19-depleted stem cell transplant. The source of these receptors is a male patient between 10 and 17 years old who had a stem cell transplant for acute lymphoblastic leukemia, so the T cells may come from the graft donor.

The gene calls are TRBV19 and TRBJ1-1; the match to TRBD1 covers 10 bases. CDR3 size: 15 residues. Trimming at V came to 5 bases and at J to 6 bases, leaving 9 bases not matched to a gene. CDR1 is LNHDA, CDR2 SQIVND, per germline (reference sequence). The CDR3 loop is CASSGTGVPPPEAFF. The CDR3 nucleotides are TGTGCCAGTAGTGGGACAGGGGTCCCACCCCCTGAAGCTTTCTTT.

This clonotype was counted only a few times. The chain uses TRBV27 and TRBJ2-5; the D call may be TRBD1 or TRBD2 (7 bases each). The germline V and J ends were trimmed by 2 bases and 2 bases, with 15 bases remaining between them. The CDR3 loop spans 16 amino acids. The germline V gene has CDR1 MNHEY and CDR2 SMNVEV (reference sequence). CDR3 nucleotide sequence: TGTGCCAGCAGTTTAAAGGGGGCGGGGGAGCAAGAGACCCAGTACTTC. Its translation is CASSLKGAGEQETQYF.

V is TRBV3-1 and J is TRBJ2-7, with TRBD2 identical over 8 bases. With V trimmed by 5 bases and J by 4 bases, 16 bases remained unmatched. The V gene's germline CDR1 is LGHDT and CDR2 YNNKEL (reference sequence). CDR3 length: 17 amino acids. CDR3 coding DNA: TGTGCCAGCAGCGCACTCGGCCGGAGCGGGAGCGAGTACGAGCAGTACTTC. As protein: CASSALGRSGSEYEQYF.

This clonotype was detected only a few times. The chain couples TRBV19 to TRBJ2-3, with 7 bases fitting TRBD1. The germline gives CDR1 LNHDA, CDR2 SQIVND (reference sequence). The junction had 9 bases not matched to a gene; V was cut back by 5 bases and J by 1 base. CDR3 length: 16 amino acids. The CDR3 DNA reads TGTGCCAGTAGTCCTAGACAGGGCAGAGGCACAGATACGCAGTATTTT. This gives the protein CASSPRQGRGTDTQYF.

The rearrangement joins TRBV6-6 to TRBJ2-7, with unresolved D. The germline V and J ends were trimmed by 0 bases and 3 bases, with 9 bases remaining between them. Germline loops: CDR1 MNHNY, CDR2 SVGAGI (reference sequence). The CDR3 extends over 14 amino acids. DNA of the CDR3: TGTGCCAGCAGTTACTCGGGCGGCAACTACGAGCAGTACTTC. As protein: CASSYSGGNYEQYF.